The 24 T cell receptor beta chains below were found in one sample sequenced in a study of shared T cell receptors in the human thymus. Repertoires were generated with immunoSEQ multiplex PCR, while TCRdb's copy carries only in-frame clones and drops some. Here the sample spans hundreds of thousands of clones, around nine tenths being singletons. The sample was also linked to a second study, of human thymus T cells.

The sequenced material came from thymocytes. The source is a boy younger than two with a congenital heart defect.

The V and J genes are TRBV6-1 and TRBJ2-1; weak D call: TRBD2 (5 bases). In germline, CDR1 is MNHNS, CDR2 SASEGT. CDR3 length equals 14 residues. Trimming shortened V by 0 bases and J by 3 bases, and 6 bases separated the two germline ends. The CDR3 reads CASSEAGSYNEQFF. The CDR3 region has the DNA TGTGCCAGCAGTGAAGCTGGGAGCTACAATGAGCAGTTCTTC.

The J gene is TRBJ1-2, the V gene TRBV27; the D gene is possibly TRBD1 (5 bases). V was cut by 0 bases and J by 4 bases, with 12 bases left in between. The germline CDR1 and CDR2 sequences are MNHEY and SMNVEV (reference sequence). The CDR3 is 15 amino acids. CDR3 amino acids: CASSLSSRTGYGYTF. CDR3 sequence (DNA): TGTGCCAGCAGTTTATCCTCCCGCACAGGCTATGGCTACACCTTC.

The genes are TRBV2 and TRBJ2-2; the D gene is possibly TRBD2 (5 bases). The CDR3 has 15 residues. V was cut by 6 bases and J by 3 bases, with 14 bases left in between. Germline V gene data show CDR1 as SNHLY and CDR2 as FYNNEI. DNA of the CDR3: TGTGCCAGCAGGTTGGGAGAGGCGGACACCGGGGAGCTGTTTTTT. It specifies CASRLGEADTGELFF.

This chain connects TRBV5-4 to TRBJ2-7; possible D gene TRBD2, 6 bases. V was trimmed by 0 bases and J by 2 bases, leaving 9 bases between them. The CDR3 totals 14 residues. The V gene's germline CDR1 is SGHNT and CDR2 YYREEE (reference sequence). The CDR3: CASSLGRATYEQYF. CDR3 nucleotides: TGTGCCAGCAGCTTGGGGAGGGCGACCTACGAGCAGTACTTC. Variable domain in full (rest from reference TRBV5-4 and TRBJ2-7): ETGVTQSPTHLIKTRGQQVTLRCSSQSGHNTVSWYQQALGQGPQFIFQYYREEENGRGNFPPRFSGLQFPNYSSELNVNALELDDSALYLCASSLGRATYEQYFGPGTRLTVT.

The chain links TRBV11-3 to TRBJ2-1; 9 bases fit TRBD2. The V gene's germline CDR1 is SGHNT and CDR2 YENEEA. This CDR3 has 14 amino acids. V was clipped by 9 bases and J by 5 bases; unmatched bases: 8. Here the CDR3 reads CASGASGNHNEQFF. CDR3 coding DNA: TGTGCCAGTGGGGCTAGCGGGAATCACAATGAGCAGTTCTTC.

The rearrangement uses TRBV11-2 and TRBJ2-2; weak D call: TRBD2 (5 bases). Germline values: CDR1 SGHAT, CDR2 FQNNGV. The CDR3 loop spans 15 amino acids. Trimming shortened V by 5 bases and J by 4 bases, and 14 bases separated the two germline ends. The CDR3 here is CASSPTGESTGELFF. The CDR3, as DNA: TGTGCCAGCAGCCCGACCGGGGAATCCACCGGGGAGCTGTTTTTT.

The CDR3 sequence is CASRVPTGDEQFF. For the CDR3, the DNA is TGTGCCAGTAGGGTCCCAACCGGGGATGAGCAGTTCTTC. V usage is TRBV19 and J usage is TRBJ2-1, with D possibly being TRBD2 (5 bases). CDR3 length: 13 residues. V lost 6 bases and J 8 bases, leaving 14 bases between the germline ends. Germline loops: CDR1 LNHDA, CDR2 SQIVND (reference sequence).

This chain uses TRBV5-1 with TRBJ2-2, with TRBD2 matching 8 bases. CDR3 length equals 18 residues. The trim removed 4 bases at V and 4 bases at J, leaving 15 bases unmatched. Germline V gene sequence: CDR1 SGHRS, CDR2 YFSETQ. This CDR3 reads CASSPVSRSGSCTGELFF. The CDR3 DNA is TGCGCCAGCAGCCCCGTCAGTCGGAGCGGGAGTTGCACCGGGGAGCTGTTTTTT.

This chain joins TRBV7-2 and TRBJ2-7, with 7 bases that match TRBD1. CDR3 size: 15 residues. Germline CDR1 and CDR2: SGHTA and FQGNSA. Trimming cost V 2 bases and J 3 bases; bases outside gene matches: 7. The CDR3 spells CASSLTSWDSYEQYF. CDR3 in DNA: TGTGCCAGCAGCTTAACTAGTTGGGACAGCTACGAGCAGTACTTC. The whole variable domain, filled in from reference TRBV7-2 and TRBJ2-7, reads GAGVSQSPSNKVTEKGKDVELRCDPISGHTALYWYRQSLGQGLEFLIYFQGNSAPDKSGLPSDRFSAERTGGSVSTLTIQRTQQEDSAVYLCASSLTSWDSYEQYFGPGTRLTVT.

CDR3 residues: CASSSLGARGSYNEQFF. The DNA of the CDR3 is TGTGCCAGCAGCTCGCTGGGTGCGAGAGGGTCCTACAATGAGCAGTTCTTC. The chain couples TRBV5-6 to TRBJ2-1, with D perhaps matching TRBD2 (5 bases). The CDR3 totals 17 residues. Germline CDR1 and CDR2: SGHDT and YYEEEE. Trimming pared 3 bases from V and 1 base from J, leaving 17 bases between.

The chain combines TRBV5-4 with TRBJ1-6; D is perhaps TRBD1 (5 bases). Germline CDR1 and CDR2: SGHNT and YYREEE (reference sequence). The CDR3 is 15 amino acids. CDR3 nucleotides: TGTGCGAGCGGGGCGGAGATTGGAGAGGATTCACCCCTCCACTTT. Its protein product is CASGAEIGEDSPLHF.

This chain uses TRBV4-3 with TRBJ1-2, with 7 nucleotides matching TRBD1. The trim removed 0 bases at V and 7 bases at J, leaving 14 bases unmatched. CDR1 LGHNA and CDR2 YSLEER come from the germline V gene. This CDR3 region has 17 residues. CDR3 DNA: TGCGCCAGCAGCCAAGATCCCCCACAGGGGCGATTATCTGGCTACACCTTC. This gives the protein CASSQDPPQGRLSGYTF.

This clone was seen once. The V call is TRBV6-5, the J call TRBJ1-1; D is ambiguous. The germline V gene encodes CDR1 MNHEY and CDR2 SVGAGI. V was trimmed by 6 bases and J by 7 bases, leaving 15 bases between them. CDR3 length: 13 residues. The CDR3 sequence: CASRPVREDEAFF. The CDR3 DNA is TGTGCCAGCAGGCCCGTGCGAGAGGATGAAGCTTTCTTT.

CDR3: CASSLRDRADEQFF. The CDR3 DNA reads as TGTGCCAGCAGCTTACGGGATCGAGCGGATGAGCAGTTCTTC. The chain recombines TRBV7-2 with TRBJ2-1; possibly TRBD2 for D (5 bases). Germline loops: CDR1 SGHTA, CDR2 FQGNSA. There are 14 residues in the CDR3. V was cut by 2 bases and J by 8 bases, with 13 bases left in between.

This sequence joins TRBV11-2 and TRBJ1-1; TRBD1 is a possible D gene (6 bases). Trimming pared 6 bases from V and 0 bases from J, leaving 17 bases between. CDR1 and CDR2 from the germline V gene are SGHAT and FQNNGV. The CDR3 contains 16 residues. The DNA for the CDR3 is TGTGCCAGCAGGCGGTACAGGGCTGGGATGAACACTGAAGCTTTCTTT. Translation: CASRRYRAGMNTEAFF.

This clone was detected once. The gene calls are TRBV4-1 and TRBJ1-4; D call uncertain. Per germline, CDR1 MGHRA and CDR2 YSYEKL. V was clipped by 4 bases and J by 3 bases, with 9 bases between them. CDR3 size: 14 residues. CDR3 loop: CASSPGRPNEKLFF. In DNA, the CDR3 is TGCGCCAGCAGCCCGGGTCGGCCTAATGAAAAACTGTTTTTT.

The rearrangement joins TRBV21-1 to TRBJ2-7; TRBD2, the table's D call, lacks a check against the DNA. TRBV21-1 is flagged as a pseudogene. This CDR3 spans 18 amino acids. The DNA for the CDR3 is TGTGCCAGCAGTAACCCGGGACTAGCGGCTTGCAACTCCTACGAGCAGTACTTC. This sequence encodes CASSNPGLAACNSYEQYF.

The chain is built from TRBV6-5 and TRBJ1-4, with D maybe TRBD1 (5 bases). V lost 5 bases and J lost 8, with 12 bases in between. Germline V gene sequence: CDR1 MNHEY, CDR2 SVGAGI. The length of the CDR3 is 13 residues. This CDR3 reads CASSTQDREKLFF. In DNA, the CDR3 is TGTGCCAGCAGTACCCAAGACAGAGAAAAACTGTTTTTT.

The V gene is TRBV18, the J gene TRBJ2-1; 9 nucleotides match TRBD2. With V trimmed by 5 bases and J by 1 base, 3 bases remained unmatched. Germline V gene data show CDR1 as KGHSH and CDR2 as LQKENI. The CDR3 is 15 residues long. CDR3 sequence: CASSKGLASYNEQFF. DNA for the CDR3: TGTGCCAGCTCAAAGGGACTAGCTTCCTACAATGAGCAGTTCTTC.

The CDR3 coding sequence is TGTGCCAGCAGTTTCCGTCGACTAGCGGGCAGGGATGAGCAGTTCTTC. Residues: CASSFRRLAGRDEQFF. V is TRBV28 and J is TRBJ2-1, with TRBD2 identical over 10 bases. Germline CDR1 reads MDHEN; CDR2 reads SYDVKM. V was clipped by 3 bases and J by 8 bases; unmatched bases: 10. This CDR3 is built from 16 residues.

The chain links TRBV5-1 to TRBJ2-7; TRBD1 aligns across 7 bases. This CDR3 has 15 amino acids. Germline loops: CDR1 SGHRS, CDR2 YFSETQ. V shed 0 bases and J 1 base; nucleotides not matched to a gene: 4. The CDR3 region has the DNA TGCGCCAGCAGCTTGGTTGGCAGGGGGTCCTACGAGCAGTACTTC. It specifies CASSLVGRGSYEQYF. Full variable domain (rest looked up from reference TRBV5-1 and TRBJ2-7): KAGVTQTPRYLIKTRGQQVTLSCSPISGHRSVSWYQQTPGQGLQFLFEYFSETQRNKGNFPGRFSGRQFSNSRSEMNVSTLELGDSALYLCASSLVGRGSYEQYFGPGTRLTVT.

This chain links TRBV19 with TRBJ1-5, with a possible D match to TRBD1 (6 bases). This CDR3 contains 19 residues. Germline-derived CDR1 and CDR2 are LNHDA and SQIVND (reference sequence). V was trimmed by 4 bases and J by 0 bases, leaving 22 bases between them. This CDR3 reads CASSTDRDRLPYSNQPQHF. DNA of the CDR3: TGTGCCAGTAGTACAGATCGTGACAGGCTCCCGTATAGCAATCAGCCCCAGCATTTT.

The chain links TRBV6-1 to TRBJ1-1; D is unclear. Germline V lookup: CDR1 MNHNS, CDR2 SASEGT. V shed 4 bases and J shed 0 bases, with 9 bases lying between them. This CDR3 has 14 residues. CDR3: CASSGRRVNTEAFF. In DNA, the CDR3 is TGTGCCAGCAGTGGTCGGAGGGTGAACACTGAAGCTTTCTTT.

This clone was counted between two and nine times. The chain employs TRBV6-5 and TRBJ2-7; D not resolved. The CDR3 totals 15 residues. From germline, CDR1 is MNHEY and CDR2 SVGAGI. The germline V and J ends were trimmed by 0 bases and 1 base, with 10 bases remaining between them. The CDR3 loop is CASSYSDLGSYEQYF. The CDR3 nucleotides are TGTGCCAGCAGTTACTCCGACTTGGGTTCCTACGAGCAGTACTTC.